This entry is about one TCR beta chain. Antigen unknown. The data originate from a study of beta chain features in type 1 diabetes. Study-wide results and caveats: People with Type 1 diabetes carried modestly yet significantly shorter TCRB CDR3s in all four CD4+ subsets. Sequencing of cDNA might inflate the share of cells that strongly express TCR.

The entirety of the isolated RNA underwent reverse transcription, so expressed TCRB transcripts were sequenced. Assay used: immunoSEQ multiplex PCR; TCRdb lists only in-frame clones, some missing. The sample contains roughly 340,000 clones, over 10% of which appear only once. Germline CDR1 and CDR2: MNHNY and SVGAGI (reference sequence). V was clipped by 5 bases and J by 7 bases; unmatched bases: 11. The CDR3 runs 15 residues. Specimen: naive CD4+ T cells from blood. The source of this sequence is a woman aged 18-29 years with type 1 diabetes. The gene calls are TRBV6-6 and TRBJ2-7, with 10 bases fitting TRBD1. Here the CDR3 reads CASSRSGTGAVEQYF. CDR3 DNA: TGTGCCAGCAGTCGATCCGGGACAGGGGCCGTGGAGCAGTACTTC.